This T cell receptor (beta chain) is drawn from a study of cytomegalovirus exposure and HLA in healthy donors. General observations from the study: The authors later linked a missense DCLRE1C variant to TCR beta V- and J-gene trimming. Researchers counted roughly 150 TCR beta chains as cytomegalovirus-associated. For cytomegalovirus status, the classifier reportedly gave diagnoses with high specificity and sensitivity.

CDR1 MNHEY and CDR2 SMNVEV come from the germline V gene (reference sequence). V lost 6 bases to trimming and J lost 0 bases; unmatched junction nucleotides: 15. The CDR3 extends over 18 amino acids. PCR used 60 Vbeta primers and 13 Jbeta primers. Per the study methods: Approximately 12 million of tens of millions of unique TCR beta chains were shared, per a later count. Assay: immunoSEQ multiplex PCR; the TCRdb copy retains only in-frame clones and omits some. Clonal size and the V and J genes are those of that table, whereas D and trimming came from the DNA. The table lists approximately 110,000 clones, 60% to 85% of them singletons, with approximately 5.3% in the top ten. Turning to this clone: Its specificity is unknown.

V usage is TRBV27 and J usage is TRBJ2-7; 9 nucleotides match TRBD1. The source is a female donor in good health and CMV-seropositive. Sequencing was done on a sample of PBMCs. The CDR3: CASSLGGGTGPYSYEQYF. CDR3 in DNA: TGTGCCAGCAGCCTAGGAGGAGGGACAGGGCCTTACTCCTACGAGCAGTACTTC.